Following are 20 T cell receptor beta chains from one sample sequenced in a study of neurological immune-mediated disorders. TCRdb recomputed calls from the 5' RACE reads with MiXCR, one row per CDR3 protein. Of some 79,000 distinct CDR3 sequences in the sample, roughly 13% were seen once. Material: PBMCs. These receptors came from a woman aged 45-60 years in good health.

This clonotype was seen ten or more times. The chain joins TRBV20-1 to TRBJ2-3; 7 bases match TRBD2. The CDR3 extends over 16 amino acids. Germline V CDR1 and CDR2: DFQATT, SNEGSKA (reference sequence). The V gene end was trimmed by 1 base and the J gene end by 6 bases; junction bases not matched to a gene: 13. As DNA, the CDR3 is TGCAGTGCTAGAGTGGGGGGAGGGCCCACACGGGATACGCAGTATTTT. Translation gives CSARVGGGPTRDTQYF.

This clonotype was counted at least ten times. This chain uses TRBV15 with TRBJ2-1, with 9 bases aligning to TRBD1. V was clipped by 2 bases and J by 5 bases; unmatched bases: 13. Germline assignment: CDR1 LNHNV and CDR2 YYDKDF (reference sequence). The CDR3 loop spans 18 amino acids. The CDR3 coding sequence is TGTGCCACCAGCAGACCCCGGGCATGGGGACAGGGCGACAATGAGCAGTTCTTC. It encodes CATSRPRAWGQGDNEQFF.

This clonotype came up many times. The V gene is TRBV10-3, the J gene TRBJ1-2; no reliable D call. The V gene's germline CDR1 is ENHRY and CDR2 SYGVKD. V was cut by 8 bases and J by 0 bases, with 10 bases left in between. The CDR3 totals 13 residues. CDR3 protein: CAIAKDANYGYTF. CDR3 DNA sequence: TGTGCCATCGCTAAAGACGCTAACTATGGCTACACCTTC.

This clonotype was detected many times. J is TRBJ2-1 and V is TRBV28, with 7 bases aligning to TRBD2. CDR3 length: 14 residues. Germline loops: CDR1 MDHEN, CDR2 SYDVKM. Trimming cost V 0 bases and J 8 bases; bases outside gene matches: 4. CDR3 DNA sequence: TGTGCCAGCAGTTTATGGGCTAGCGGCGATGAGCAGTTCTTC. Translation: CASSLWASGDEQFF.

This clonotype was seen ten or more times. The chain recombines TRBV28 with TRBJ2-7, with D perhaps TRBD1 (6 bases). Looked up from germline, CDR1 is MDHEN and CDR2 is SYDVKM. The V end was cut by 3 bases, the J end by 4 bases, with 13 bases between. CDR3 length equals 14 residues. Here the CDR3 DNA reads TGTGCCAGCAGTTTCAGACAGGTCGCTTACGAGCAGTACTTC. Translation gives CASSFRQVAYEQYF.

This clonotype was picked up many times. The chain is built from TRBV3-1 and TRBJ2-5; 8 nucleotides agree with TRBD1. Germline assignment: CDR1 LGHDT and CDR2 YNNKEL (reference sequence). After removal of 4 bases from V and 4 bases from J, the junction contained 5 bases not matched to a gene. The CDR3 sequence is 14 residues long. The CDR3 sequence is CASSLQGAGETQYF. The CDR3 DNA sequence: TGTGCCAGCAGCCTTCAGGGGGCCGGAGAGACCCAGTACTTC.

The chain links TRBV29-1 to TRBJ1-1; D perhaps matches TRBD1 (5 bases). The CDR3 runs to 13 residues. Trimming stripped 6 bases from V and 0 bases from J, with 11 bases between. Germline lookup yields CDR1 SQVTM and CDR2 ANQGSEA. This CDR3 reads CSVDKQVNTEAFF. CDR3 sequence (DNA): TGCAGCGTGGACAAACAAGTGAACACTGAAGCTTTCTTT.

At least ten counts were recorded for this clonotype. The genes are TRBV5-1 and TRBJ1-1; no reliable D call. The CDR3 length is 16 residues. V was shortened by 7 bases and J by 4 bases, with 23 bases between the two germline ends. Per germline, CDR1 SGHRS and CDR2 YFSETQ. The CDR3 coding sequence is TGCGCCAGCCTCCCCCAATCGTGGGGATCTGGCACTGAAGCTTTCTTT. The encoded protein is CASLPQSWGSGTEAFF.

For this clonotype: Possible read error: a much larger clone is one base away. This chain joins TRBV5-1 and TRBJ2-1; no clear D. The V gene lost 6 bases and the J gene lost 7 bases, with 11 bases spanning the gap. CDR3 length: 12 amino acids. Germline loops: CDR1 SGHRS, CDR2 YFSETQ. The CDR3 bases are TGCGCCAGCAACCAGATCGGTAATGAGCAGTTCTTC. Its protein product is CASNQIGNEQFF.

Many counts were recorded for this clonotype. The gene calls are TRBV20-1 and TRBJ2-7; D may be TRBD2 (5 bases). The CDR3 covers 15 residues. Germline V gene data show CDR1 as DFQATT and CDR2 as SNEGSKA (reference sequence). Trimming pared 0 bases from V and 1 base from J, leaving 13 bases between. Here the CDR3 DNA reads TGCAGTGCTAGAGATCCGGGGATATTTTCCTACGAGCAGTACTTC. The encoded protein is CSARDPGIFSYEQYF.

This clonotype was detected many times. The chain couples TRBV10-3 to TRBJ2-7; a possible D gene is TRBD2 (5 bases). The CDR3 is made up of 12 amino acids. V shed 5 bases and J shed 6 bases, with 11 bases lying between them. Germline V gene sequence: CDR1 ENHRY, CDR2 SYGVKD. In nucleotides, the CDR3 is TGTGCCATCAGTCCACTAGACGGCGAGCAGTACTTC. Translation: CAISPLDGEQYF.

The chain joins TRBV7-2 to TRBJ1-1, with D perhaps TRBD1 (6 bases). Deletions cut 2 bases from V and 4 bases from J, with 11 bases between. This CDR3 is built from 14 residues. From germline, CDR1 is SGHTA and CDR2 FQGNSA. In DNA, the CDR3 is TGTGCCAGCAGCTTACTCAGGGGAGTCACTGAAGCTTTCTTT. It yields the protein CASSLLRGVTEAFF.

This clonotype was observed at least ten times. It may be a read error: a sequence one base away is much more abundant. The missing conserved phenylalanine or tryptophan at the end of this CDR3 makes a read error likely. The chain has TRBV28 and TRBJ1-2; no reliable D call. The germline V gene has CDR1 MDHEN and CDR2 SYDVKM. V was pared by 4 bases and J by 6 bases, with 12 bases between. This CDR3 is 13 amino acids long. The CDR3 loop is CASSSRWADGYTI. CDR3 in DNA: TGTGCCAGCAGTTCCCGGTGGGCAGATGGCTACACCATC.

This clonotype appeared a few times. The genes are TRBV12-5 and TRBJ1-1; 9 bases are a match to TRBD1. The CDR3 consists of 16 residues. J was trimmed by 1 base and V by 0 bases; bases with no gene match: 3. Per the germline V gene, CDR1 is LGHNT and CDR2 is FRNRAP. The CDR3 DNA follows: TGTGCTAGTGGTTTGGTTATGGGACAGGGGAACACTGAAGCTTTCTTT. Translating it yields CASGLVMGQGNTEAFF.

Turning to this clonotype: This could be a read error, since a much larger clone is one nucleotide away. The chain is built from TRBV3-1 and TRBJ2-1; 15 bases line up with TRBD2. The CDR3 extends over 16 amino acids. Germline CDR1 LGHDT, CDR2 YNNKEL (reference sequence). CDR3 sequence (DNA): TGTGTCAGCAGCCAAGGGACTAGCGGGGGGTGGCGTGAGCAGTTCTTC. Translation: CVSSQGTSGGWREQFF.

To note about this clonotype: A junction end diverges from the germline sequence, so it may reflect a read error. The J gene is TRBJ2-3, the V gene TRBV24-1, with D unresolved. CDR3 length: 13 residues. Germline values: CDR1 KGHDR, CDR2 SFDVKD. The DNA for the CDR3 is TGTGCCACCAGTGATTTGTCCACATATACGCAGTATTTT. The encoded protein is CATSDLSTYTQYF.

This clonotype was seen at least ten times. The chain has TRBV5-1 and TRBJ2-2; no definite D call. V lost 1 base, J lost 6 bases, and 13 bases lay in between. Germline lookup yields CDR1 SGHRS and CDR2 YFSETQ. The CDR3 is made up of 15 amino acids. The DNA of the CDR3 is TGCGCCAGCAGCTTGTCGACCCAGGTCGCCGGGGAGCTGTTTTTT. Its protein product is CASSLSTQVAGELFF.

This clonotype was counted at least ten times. This chain uses TRBV7-2 with TRBJ2-3, with unresolved D. This CDR3 has 13 residues. Germline V gene lookup returns CDR1 SGHTA and CDR2 FQGNSA. V lost 1 base, J lost 4 bases, and 6 bases lay in between. The CDR3 coding sequence is TGTGCCAGCAGCTTAGTGTGGGCAGATACGCAGTATTTT. Its protein is CASSLVWADTQYF.

Of note for this clonotype: Its ends do not fully match the called genes, so a read error is possible. The chain links TRBV7-9 to TRBJ2-3; 9 bases are shared with TRBD1. CDR3 length: 17 residues. The germline gives CDR1 SEHNR, CDR2 FQNEAQ (reference sequence). This CDR3 is CASSSLLRTGDMNTQSF. As DNA, the CDR3 is TGTGCCAGCAGCTCCCTACTTCGGACAGGGGATATGAATACGCAGTCTTTT.

This clonotype was seen at least ten times. The chain employs TRBV27 and TRBJ2-7; D is possibly TRBD1 or TRBD2 (5 bases each). The V gene's germline CDR1 is MNHEY and CDR2 SMNVEV (reference sequence). Trimming took off 8 bases at V and 1 base at J, with 6 bases between the two ends. This CDR3 region has 11 residues. The chain's CDR3 is CASGGSYEQYF. In DNA form, the CDR3 reads TGTGCCAGCGGGGGTTCCTACGAGCAGTACTTC.